This T cell receptor (beta chain) was found in a study of blood T cells in healthy people across ages. For the study at large: Template switching caught about one barcoded beta molecule for each two T cells.

Peripheral blood was drawn, 7.5 to 10 milliliters per donor. Total RNA was extracted at no less than 6 micrograms per sample. The second PCR ran about 6 to 11 cycles with a sample-barcoded 5' primer and J-beta primers. TCRdb re-analysed the 5' RACE reads in MiXCR, keeping a single row per CDR3 protein. Of more than 900,000 distinct CDR3 sequences in the sample, under 35% are singletons; the top ten hold 10%. Germline CDR1 DFQATT, CDR2 SNEGSKA (reference sequence). The CDR3 runs 13 residues. The data also belong to a second study, concerning T cells of mothers and their children.

Sequencing used blood. The clonotype comes from a woman in her 40s in good health. The V call is TRBV20-1, the J call TRBJ2-7, with D maybe TRBD2 (7 bases). The DNA end is more similar to TRBJ2-5, so the J call may be wrong. This CDR3 is CSARRGALETQYF. CDR3 coding DNA: TGCAGTGCTAGACGGGGGGCTCTTGAGACCCAGTACTTC.